Listed below are T cell receptor beta chains from one sample, sequenced in a study of blood T cells in healthy people across ages. MiXCR was run by TCRdb on the 5' RACE reads, yielding one entry per CDR3 protein. The repertoire holds just over 1 million distinct CDR3 sequences, with under 55% as singletons. Sequenced: blood. The receptors here all came from a woman in her sixties or seventies in good health. Both conserved end residues are part of each CDR3. A D gene is named only where the DNA matches it firmly. Some rows have no size entry. The others give once, few or many, or a class for an expanded clone.

d_call: .; j_call: TRBJ2-1; v_call: TRBV20-1; clone_size: few; cdr3_aa: CSATGPGRSYNEQFF; cdr3_nt: TGCAGTGCAACTGGACCCGGAAGGTCCTACAATGAGCAGTTCTTC
d_call: TRBD2; j_call: TRBJ2-7; v_call: TRBV29-1; clone_size: once; cdr3_aa: CSVQDRGVSYEQYF; cdr3_nt: TGCAGCGTTCAAGATCGGGGGGTATCCTACGAGCAGTACTTC
d_call: .; j_call: TRBJ2-1; v_call: TRBV12-3/TRBV12-4; clone_size: many; cdr3_aa: CASSLGTANEQFF; cdr3_nt: TGTGCCAGCAGTTTAGGGACAGCCAATGAGCAGTTCTTC
d_call: .; j_call: TRBJ1-4; v_call: TRBV7-2; clone_size: .; cdr3_aa: CASSLGPAGPNYEKLFF; cdr3_nt: TGTGCCAGCAGCTTAGGCCCTGCGGGACCGAATTACGAAAAACTGTTTTTT
d_call: TRBD2; j_call: TRBJ2-1; v_call: TRBV5-1; clone_size: .; cdr3_aa: CASSLTSGPTREQFF; cdr3_nt: TGCGCCAGCAGCTTGACTAGCGGCCCTACAAGAGAGCAGTTCTTC
d_call: .; j_call: TRBJ2-7; v_call: TRBV6-1; clone_size: .; cdr3_aa: CASGLLGGRKKYEQYF; cdr3_nt: TGTGCCAGCGGACTATTGGGGGGCCGGAAGAAATACGAGCAGTACTTC
d_call: TRBD2; j_call: TRBJ2-5; v_call: TRBV14; clone_size: few; cdr3_aa: CASSQVPAGVQRETQYF; cdr3_nt: TGTGCCAGCAGCCAAGTCCCGGCGGGAGTTCAGAGAGAGACCCAGTACTTC
d_call: .; j_call: TRBJ2-5; v_call: TRBV7-2; clone_size: .; cdr3_aa: CASSLGALTGEQYF; cdr3_nt: TGTGCCAGCAGCCTAGGGGCTCTCACGGGGGAGCAGTACTTC
d_call: TRBD1; j_call: TRBJ2-3; v_call: TRBV28; clone_size: .; cdr3_aa: CACNRGPKDTQYF; cdr3_nt: TGTGCCTGCAACAGGGGGCCCAAAGATACGCAGTATTTT
d_call: TRBD1; j_call: TRBJ2-4; v_call: TRBV6-5; clone_size: .; cdr3_aa: CASSYRDSMRDIQYF; cdr3_nt: TGTGCCAGCAGTTACCGGGACAGCATGCGGGACATTCAGTACTTC
d_call: .; j_call: TRBJ2-1; v_call: TRBV7-2; clone_size: .; cdr3_aa: CASRFTGSGEQFF; cdr3_nt: TGTGCCAGCAGATTCACAGGGAGCGGTGAGCAGTTCTTC
d_call: .; j_call: TRBJ2-5; v_call: TRBV18; clone_size: .; cdr3_aa: CASSPQTSRAETQYF; cdr3_nt: TGTGCCAGCTCACCTCAGACTAGTCGGGCAGAGACCCAGTACTTC
d_call: TRBD2; j_call: TRBJ2-3; v_call: TRBV9; clone_size: .; cdr3_aa: CASSIGLADTDTQYF; cdr3_nt: TGTGCCAGCAGCATAGGACTAGCGGACACAGATACGCAGTATTTT
d_call: .; j_call: TRBJ2-1; v_call: TRBV21-1; clone_size: .; cdr3_aa: CASSNLAGGGGNEQFF; cdr3_nt: TGTGCCAGCAGCAACCTAGCGGGAGGGGGGGGAAATGAGCAGTTCTTT
d_call: TRBD1; j_call: TRBJ2-7; v_call: TRBV15; clone_size: .; cdr3_aa: CATSNRDRELYEQYF; cdr3_nt: TGTGCCACCAGCAATCGGGACAGAGAGCTCTACGAGCAGTACTTC
d_call: TRBD2; j_call: TRBJ2-1; v_call: TRBV18; clone_size: .; cdr3_aa: CASSPPRQRGSSYNEQFF; cdr3_nt: TGTGCCAGCTCACCACCGCGACAGCGGGGGAGCTCCTACAATGAGCAGTTCTTC
d_call: .; j_call: TRBJ2-1; v_call: TRBV9; clone_size: .; cdr3_aa: CASSVRISGREQSNERFF; cdr3_nt: TGTGCCAGCAGCGTGCGAATTAGTGGGCGGGAACAGAGCAATGAGCGGTTCTTC
d_call: .; j_call: TRBJ1-2; v_call: TRBV27; clone_size: many; cdr3_aa: CASSLSSWTNYGYTF; cdr3_nt: TGTGCCAGCAGTTTATCGTCCTGGACTAACTATGGCTACACCTTC
d_call: .; j_call: TRBJ1-4; v_call: TRBV5-1; clone_size: .; cdr3_aa: CASSFGGTNEKLFF; cdr3_nt: TGTGCCAGCAGTTTTGGAGGGACTAATGAAAAACTGTTTTTT
d_call: .; j_call: TRBJ2-3; v_call: TRBV29-1; clone_size: .; cdr3_aa: CSVEDSRGGTDTQYF; cdr3_nt: TGCAGCGTTGAAGATTCCCGAGGGGGCACAGATACGCAGTATTTT
d_call: TRBD2; j_call: TRBJ2-1; v_call: TRBV29-1; clone_size: .; cdr3_aa: CSVETGGTKDERFF; cdr3_nt: TGCAGCGTTGAGACGGGAGGGACTAAGGATGAGCGGTTCTTC
d_call: TRBD2; j_call: TRBJ2-7; v_call: TRBV7-9; clone_size: once; cdr3_aa: CASRASGVGEREQYF; cdr3_nt: TGTGCCAGCAGGGCCAGCGGGGTAGGGGAGCGAGAGCAGTACTTC
d_call: .; j_call: TRBJ2-7; v_call: TRBV6-6; clone_size: few; cdr3_aa: CASSYSVTVLSYEQYF; cdr3_nt: TGTGCCAGCAGTTACTCGGTCACAGTTCTCTCCTACGAGCAGTACTTC
d_call: .; j_call: TRBJ2-1; v_call: TRBV20-1; clone_size: .; cdr3_aa: CSARDQPGVRYEQFF; cdr3_nt: TGCAGTGCTAGAGATCAGCCGGGGGTCCGCTACGAGCAGTTCTTC
d_call: .; j_call: TRBJ1-1; v_call: TRBV29-1; clone_size: .; cdr3_aa: CSVWTSMNTEAFF; cdr3_nt: TGCAGCGTCTGGACGTCCATGAACACTGAAGCTTTCTTT
d_call: TRBD1; j_call: TRBJ2-5; v_call: TRBV20-1; clone_size: .; cdr3_aa: CSAERRTGYQETQYF; cdr3_nt: TGCAGTGCAGAACGACGGACAGGGTACCAAGAGACCCAGTACTTC
d_call: .; j_call: TRBJ2-5; v_call: TRBV13; clone_size: .; cdr3_aa: CASNPQGFNEQYF; cdr3_nt: TGTGCCAGCAACCCTCAGGGCTTTAATGAGCAGTACTTC
d_call: TRBD2; j_call: TRBJ2-7; v_call: TRBV27; clone_size: .; cdr3_aa: CASSFISGSPGEQYF; cdr3_nt: TGTGCCAGCAGTTTCATTAGCGGGAGTCCTGGAGAGCAGTACTTC
d_call: .; j_call: TRBJ1-4; v_call: TRBV12-3/TRBV12-4; clone_size: .; cdr3_aa: CASGHWQYEKLFF; cdr3_nt: TGTGCCAGCGGCCATTGGCAGTATGAAAAACTGTTTTTT
d_call: .; j_call: TRBJ2-1; v_call: TRBV29-1; clone_size: .; cdr3_aa: CSVLGTTYNEQFF; cdr3_nt: TGCAGCGTTCTCGGGACAACCTACAATGAGCAGTTCTTC
d_call: .; j_call: TRBJ2-7; v_call: TRBV7-9; clone_size: few; cdr3_aa: CASSRNSFGDSVTYEQYF; cdr3_nt: TGTGCCAGCAGCCGGAATTCCTTTGGGGACTCGGTTACCTACGAGCAGTACTTC
d_call: TRBD1; j_call: TRBJ1-5; v_call: TRBV15; clone_size: .; cdr3_aa: CATSGQINQPQHF; cdr3_nt: TGTGCCACTTCGGGACAGATCAATCAGCCCCAGCATTTT
d_call: .; j_call: TRBJ2-7; v_call: TRBV27; clone_size: .; cdr3_aa: CASSLRYYYEQYF; cdr3_nt: TGTGCCAGCAGTTTAAGATACTACTACGAGCAGTACTTC
d_call: .; j_call: TRBJ1-4; v_call: TRBV27; clone_size: .; cdr3_aa: CASSLPFGKLFF; cdr3_nt: TGTGCCAGCAGTTTGCCATTTGGAAAACTGTTTTTT
d_call: .; j_call: TRBJ2-2; v_call: TRBV20-1; clone_size: .; cdr3_aa: CSARDQGGTTGELFF; cdr3_nt: TGCAGTGCTAGAGATCAAGGGGGGACCACCGGGGAGCTGTTTTTT
d_call: TRBD2; j_call: TRBJ2-1; v_call: TRBV20-1; clone_size: .; cdr3_aa: CSASRGLAGGEQFF; cdr3_nt: TGCAGTGCTTCAAGGGGACTAGCGGGAGGCGAGCAGTTCTTC
d_call: .; j_call: TRBJ1-6; v_call: TRBV14; clone_size: .; cdr3_aa: CASSQLSSAPLHF; cdr3_nt: TGTGCCAGCAGCCAATTATCCAGCGCACCCCTCCACTTT
d_call: TRBD2; j_call: TRBJ2-5; v_call: TRBV5-1; clone_size: once; cdr3_aa: CASGTREGRGETQYF; cdr3_nt: TGCGCCAGCGGAACCCGGGAGGGCCGCGGAGAGACCCAGTACTTC
d_call: .; j_call: TRBJ2-1; v_call: TRBV6-1; clone_size: .; cdr3_aa: CASRLAVNEQFF; cdr3_nt: TGTGCCAGCAGACTAGCTGTCAATGAGCAGTTCTTC
d_call: TRBD1; j_call: TRBJ2-1; v_call: TRBV20-1; clone_size: few; cdr3_aa: CSARPRDSFYNEQFF; cdr3_nt: TGCAGTGCTCGGCCTCGGGACAGTTTCTACAATGAGCAGTTCTTC
d_call: .; j_call: TRBJ2-7; v_call: TRBV20-1; clone_size: few; cdr3_aa: CSARELATYEQYF; cdr3_nt: TGCAGTGCCAGAGAACTAGCCACCTACGAGCAGTACTTC
d_call: TRBD2; j_call: TRBJ2-5; v_call: TRBV7-9; clone_size: .; cdr3_aa: CASSSPGLAGGGATQYF; cdr3_nt: TGTGCCAGCAGCTCGCCCGGACTAGCGGGAGGAGGAGCGACCCAGTACTTC
d_call: .; j_call: TRBJ2-1; v_call: TRBV12-3/TRBV12-4; clone_size: .; cdr3_aa: CASSPTSVYNEQFF; cdr3_nt: TGTGCCAGCAGCCCGACTAGTGTCTACAATGAGCAGTTCTTC
d_call: TRBD1; j_call: TRBJ1-2; v_call: TRBV11-2; clone_size: few; cdr3_aa: CASSDYRGTNYGYTF; cdr3_nt: TGTGCCAGCAGCGACTACAGGGGCACTAACTATGGCTACACCTTC
d_call: .; j_call: TRBJ2-1; v_call: TRBV3-1; clone_size: .; cdr3_aa: CASSPTLVDRKLREQFF; cdr3_nt: TGTGCCAGCAGCCCGACTCTAGTGGATCGGAAGTTGCGTGAGCAGTTCTTC
d_call: TRBD2; j_call: TRBJ2-1; v_call: TRBV29-1; clone_size: .; cdr3_aa: CSVDNSGRAYNEQFF; cdr3_nt: TGCAGCGTCGACAATAGCGGGAGGGCATACAATGAGCAGTTCTTC
d_call: TRBD1; j_call: TRBJ2-5; v_call: TRBV6-5; clone_size: .; cdr3_aa: CASSATGQVNEQYF; cdr3_nt: TGTGCCAGCAGCGCCACGGGACAGGTGAATGAGCAGTACTTC
d_call: .; j_call: TRBJ2-1; v_call: TRBV27; clone_size: .; cdr3_aa: CASSLTPGREYEQFF; cdr3_nt: TGTGCCAGCAGTCTTACCCCAGGCAGGGAGTATGAGCAGTTCTTC
d_call: .; j_call: TRBJ2-1; v_call: TRBV20-1; clone_size: .; cdr3_aa: CSASARGPVYNEQFF; cdr3_nt: TGCAGTGCTAGCGCTAGGGGCCCCGTCTACAATGAGCAGTTCTTC